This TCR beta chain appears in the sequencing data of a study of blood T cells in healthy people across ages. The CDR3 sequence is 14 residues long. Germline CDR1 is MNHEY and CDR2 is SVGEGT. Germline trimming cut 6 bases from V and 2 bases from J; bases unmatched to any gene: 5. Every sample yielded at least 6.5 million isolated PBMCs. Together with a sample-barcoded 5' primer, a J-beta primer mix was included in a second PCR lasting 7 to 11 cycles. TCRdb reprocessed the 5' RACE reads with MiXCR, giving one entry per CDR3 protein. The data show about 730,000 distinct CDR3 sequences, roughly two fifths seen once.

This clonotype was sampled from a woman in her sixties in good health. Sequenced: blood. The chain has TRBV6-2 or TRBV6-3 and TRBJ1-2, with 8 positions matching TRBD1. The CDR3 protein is CASRNPGGNYGYTF. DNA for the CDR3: TGTGCCAGCAGAAATCCAGGGGGCAACTATGGCTACACCTTC.